The rows below give T cell receptor beta chains drawn from one sample of a study of shared clonotypes between healthy human individuals. Using immunoSEQ multiplex PCR, the repertoire was profiled, and TCRdb retains in-frame clones only, with some absent. Of over a million clones in the sample, around 97% are singletons; the top ten hold approximately 1%. The sample was naive CD4+ T cells sorted from blood. These receptors came from a man in his thirties or forties in good health. Both conserved end residues are part of each CDR3. D genes are given only for firm matches. Not every row has a clone size; where given, it reads once, few, many or a size class.

V	size	D	J	CDR3	DNA
TRBV5-8	once	.	TRBJ2-7	CASSLVGRIYEQYF	TGTGCCAGCAGCTTGGTCGGCAGAATCTACGAGCAGTACTTC
TRBV28	.	.	TRBJ2-7	CASSYGSYEQYF	TGTGCCAGCAGTTATGGGTCCTACGAGCAGTACTTC
TRBV30	once	.	TRBJ2-2	CAWSALQYTGELFF	TGTGCCTGGAGTGCGCTGCAGTACACCGGGGAGCTGTTTTTT
TRBV10-1	.	.	TRBJ1-1	CASSEKAGTEAFF	TGCGCCAGCAGTGAAAAGGCAGGGACTGAAGCTTTCTTT
TRBV6-1	.	TRBD2	TRBJ2-1	CASSEASGSYNEQFF	TGTGCCAGCAGTGAAGCTAGCGGGAGCTACAATGAGCAGTTCTTC
TRBV10-3	once	.	TRBJ1-4	CAISALLGAGEKLFF	TGTGCCATCAGTGCGCTTTTGGGGGCGGGTGAAAAACTGTTTTTT
TRBV19	.	.	TRBJ1-5	CASGENQPQHF	TGTGCCAGTGGAGAAAATCAGCCCCAGCATTTT
TRBV5-4	.	.	TRBJ2-3	CASSSLSQPDTQYF	TGTGCCAGCAGCTCCCTCAGCCAGCCAGATACGCAGTATTTT
TRBV20-1	.	.	TRBJ2-7	CSASWGEQYF	TGCAGTGCTAGTTGGGGCGAGCAGTACTTC
TRBV25-1	.	.	TRBJ2-7	CASSDPTVPTYEQYF	TGTGCCAGCAGTGACCCGACAGTTCCCACCTACGAGCAGTACTTC
TRBV30	.	TRBD2	TRBJ2-3	CAWSRLAGAADTQYF	TGTGCCTGGAGCCGACTAGCGGGAGCGGCAGATACGCAGTATTTT
TRBV28	.	TRBD1	TRBJ1-4	CASSEGASEKLFF	TGTGCCAGCAGTGAGGGGGCATCTGAAAAACTGTTTTTT
TRBV27	.	.	TRBJ2-7	CASSPRDSLSYEQYF	TGTGCCAGCAGTCCGCGGGACAGCTTGTCCTACGAGCAGTACTTC
TRBV7-8	.	.	TRBJ2-1	CASSLWSGQSYNEQFF	TGTGCCAGCAGCTTATGGTCCGGGCAATCCTACAATGAGCAGTTCTTC
TRBV28	.	.	TRBJ2-1	CASSLQEGYYNEQFF	TGTGCCAGCAGCCTACAGGAGGGGTATTACAATGAGCAGTTCTTC
TRBV6-1	.	.	TRBJ2-1	CASSEPWALGHEQFF	TGTGCCAGCAGTGAACCCTGGGCCTTGGGGCATGAGCAGTTCTTC
TRBV5-1	.	.	TRBJ2-3	CASSPQGLPDTQYF	TGCGCCAGCAGCCCACAGGGTCTTCCAGATACGCAGTATTTT
TRBV7-2	.	.	TRBJ2-2	CASSLARELFF	TGTGCCAGCAGCTTAGCGCGGGAGCTGTTTTTT
TRBV30	once	TRBD2	TRBJ2-3	CAGETGSGGDTQYF	TGTGCCGGGGAAACAGGGAGCGGGGGGGATACGCAGTATTTT
TRBV9	once	.	TRBJ2-1	CASSARDVRFNEQFF	TGTGCCAGCAGCGCCCGGGACGTCCGTTTCAATGAGCAGTTCTTC
TRBV5-4	.	.	TRBJ2-5	CASSPDRQETQYF	TGTGCCAGCAGCCCGGACAGACAAGAGACCCAGTACTTC
TRBV11-2	.	.	TRBJ2-1	CASSLAGQLYNEQFF	TGTGCCAGCAGCTTAGCCGGACAGCTGTACAATGAGCAGTTCTTC
TRBV10-2	.	TRBD1	TRBJ2-1	CASSEGQGRNEQFF	TGCGCCAGCAGTGAAGGACAGGGTCGGAATGAGCAGTTCTTC
TRBV7-2	few	.	TRBJ2-2	CASSGSGAGELFF	TGTGCCAGCAGCGGGAGTGGGGCCGGGGAGCTGTTTTTT
TRBV19	.	.	TRBJ2-7	CASSMLQATYEQYF	TGTGCCAGTAGTATGCTGCAGGCAACCTACGAGCAGTACTTC
TRBV4-3	.	.	TRBJ2-2	CASSQVLPTGIGAGELFF	TGCGCCAGCAGCCAAGTACTCCCAACGGGGATTGGAGCCGGGGAGCTGTTTTTT
TRBV7-2	.	.	TRBJ2-1	CASSLASGLYNEQFF	TGTGCCAGCAGCTTAGCATCCGGGCTCTACAATGAGCAGTTCTTC
TRBV5-1	.	.	TRBJ2-1	CASSNGGNEQFF	TGCGCCAGCAGCAATGGTGGGAATGAGCAGTTCTTC
TRBV7-2	.	.	TRBJ2-5	CASSLVGEETQYF	TGTGCCAGCAGCTTAGTGGGCGAAGAGACCCAGTACTTC
TRBV5-4	.	.	TRBJ2-5	CASSLSGAGTQYF	TGTGCCAGCAGCTTGTCAGGGGCAGGGACCCAGTACTTC
TRBV7-8	.	TRBD1	TRBJ2-7	CASSSLGQGKYEQYF	TGTGCCAGCAGCTCATTGGGACAGGGCAAGTACGAGCAGTACTTC